Presented here are 21 T cell receptor beta chains from one specimen sequenced in a study of T cell responses to AZD1222 COVID-19 vaccine. Method: immunoSEQ multiplex PCR; TCRdb's copy keeps in-frame clones and lacks some. Of approximately 60,000 clones in the sample, approximately 80% were seen once. The specimen comprised peripheral blood, sampled on day 0 of AZD1222 vaccination. Every receptor here comes from an adult in good health.

This clone appeared once. The DNA of the CDR3 is TGTGCCAGCACGCCGGGGCCCTCGAACACTGAAGCTTTCTTT. Its translation is CASTPGPSNTEAFF. This chain links TRBV7-2 with TRBJ1-1, with D maybe TRBD1 (5 bases). V gave up 7 bases and J gave up 1 base, with 13 bases separating them. Germline values: CDR1 SGHTA, CDR2 FQGNSA. The CDR3 is 14 residues long.

The chain employs TRBV7-9 and TRBJ2-1; 7 bases are shared with TRBD2. Germline V gene sequence: CDR1 SEHNR, CDR2 FQNEAQ (reference sequence). The CDR3 has 15 residues. V lost 4 bases to trimming and J lost 6 bases; unmatched junction nucleotides: 9. In DNA, the CDR3 is TGTGCCAGCAGCTCACGGGAGGAGGTCTTCAATGAGCAGTTCTTC. It codes for CASSSREEVFNEQFF.

V gene TRBV11-2 combines with J gene TRBJ2-7; D perhaps matches TRBD2 (6 bases). Trimming took off 5 bases at V and 5 bases at J, with 16 bases between the two ends. Per germline, CDR1 SGHAT and CDR2 FQNNGV. The CDR3 runs to 14 residues. DNA for the CDR3: TGTGCCAGCAGCCCGGGGAGGCTGTGGGACGAGCAGTACGTC. Encoded protein: CASSPGRLWDEQYV.

This clone was counted only a few times. The V and J genes are TRBV7-8 and TRBJ1-5; 10 bases map to TRBD1. The CDR3 runs 16 residues. V lost 4 bases and J lost 3; bases outside the gene matches: 6. CDR1 SGHVS and CDR2 FQNEAQ come from the germline V gene. In nucleotides, the CDR3 is TGTGCCAGCAGCTCTGAGGGACAGGGGTTCAATCAGCCCCAGCATTTT. This gives the protein CASSSEGQGFNQPQHF.

This clone occurred once. This chain uses TRBV27 with TRBJ2-4; D not resolved. This CDR3 contains 13 residues. Deletions cut 0 bases from V and 7 bases from J, with 7 bases between. Germline values: CDR1 MNHEY, CDR2 SMNVEV (reference sequence). CDR3 nucleotides: TGTGCCAGCAGTTTATCAGGGCTTAACATTCAGTACTTC. This encodes CASSLSGLNIQYF.

This chain uses TRBV29-1 with TRBJ2-3; D remains ambiguous. Trimming left V 6 bases short and J 2 bases short, with 3 bases between. Per the germline V gene, CDR1 is SQVTM and CDR2 is ANQGSEA. The CDR3 consists of 10 residues. This chain's CDR3 is CSVTTDTQYF. The CDR3 DNA reads as TGCAGCGTAACCACAGATACGCAGTATTTT.

The chain combines TRBV3-1 (or the pseudogene TRBV3-2) with TRBJ2-7, with D possibly TRBD1 on 5 matching bases. This CDR3 is 12 amino acids long. CDR1 is LGHDT and CDR2 is YNNKEL in the germline V gene (reference sequence). V was pared by 2 bases and J by 6 bases, with 8 bases between. For the CDR3, the DNA is TGTGCCAGCAGCCAATCAAGGGGCGAGCAGTACTTC. Its protein product is CASSQSRGEQYF.

The gene calls are TRBV11-1 and TRBJ2-2; no clear D. This CDR3 comprises 14 residues. V dropped 6 bases and J dropped 1 base, with 9 bases sitting between them. The V gene's germline CDR1 is SGHAT and CDR2 FQDESV (reference sequence). CDR3 protein: CASSKNENTGELFF. The CDR3 DNA is TGTGCCAGCAGTAAGAACGAGAACACCGGGGAGCTGTTTTTT.

The CDR3 DNA reads as TGTGCCACCAGTGATCCCCCGACAGGGGGCCTGATCACAGATACGCAGTATTTT. Amino acids: CATSDPPTGGLITDTQYF. The chain employs TRBV24-1 and TRBJ2-3, with 10 bases that match TRBD1. The CDR3 sequence is 18 residues long. Germline assignment: CDR1 KGHDR and CDR2 SFDVKD. J lost 2 bases, V lost 3 bases, and 10 bases had no gene match.

A single count supports this clone. V and J are TRBV11-1 and TRBJ1-5; 8 bases map to TRBD1. In germline, CDR1 is SGHAT, CDR2 FQDESV (reference sequence). The CDR3 is made up of 14 amino acids. J was trimmed by 7 bases and V by 4 bases; bases with no gene match: 6. The CDR3 sequence: CASSSDRDEQPQHF. In nucleotides, the CDR3 is TGTGCCAGCAGCTCGGACAGGGATGAGCAGCCCCAGCATTTT.

In its sample, this clone was seen once. The chain carries TRBV18 and TRBJ1-1; a weak D match, TRBD1 (6 bases). V lost 7 bases to trimming and J lost 4 bases, with 16 bases between them. Germline V gene lookup returns CDR1 KGHSH and CDR2 LQKENI. This CDR3 spans 14 amino acids. The DNA of the CDR3 is TGTGCCAGCTGGGGGGGGCTACAGGGCACTGAAGCTTTCTTT. Translating gives CASWGGLQGTEAFF.

This clone was seen more than once but under ten times. CDR3 in amino acids: CSANPRGEQFF. The DNA for the CDR3 is TGCAGTGCTAACCCTAGGGGTGAGCAGTTCTTC. The rearrangement links TRBV20-1 to TRBJ2-1; D perhaps matches TRBD1 (5 bases). Looked up from germline, CDR1 is DFQATT and CDR2 is SNEGSKA (reference sequence). This CDR3 is built from 11 residues. V lost 4 bases and J 9 bases, leaving 10 bases between the germline ends.

The V gene is TRBV2, the J gene TRBJ2-7; no reliable D call. The V gene's germline CDR1 is SNHLY and CDR2 FYNNEI. The length of the CDR3 is 13 residues. V shed 7 bases and J shed 3 bases, with 13 bases lying between them. The CDR3 DNA follows: TGTGCCAGCAACCAGGACGGGCGCTACGAGCAGTACGTC. Amino acids: CASNQDGRYEQYV.

This chain joins TRBV5-1 and TRBJ2-7; the match to TRBD2 covers 9 bases. The ends lost 0 bases at V and 3 bases at J; junction bases unmatched: 4. The CDR3 runs 15 residues. Germline V gene sequence: CDR1 SGHRS, CDR2 YFSETQ. CDR3 amino acids: CASSLETSGYYEQYF. CDR3 DNA: TGCGCCAGCAGCTTGGAGACTAGCGGTTACTACGAGCAGTACTTC.

This sequence joins TRBV6-1 and TRBJ2-1, with 10 bases that match TRBD2. Per the germline V gene, CDR1 is MNHNS and CDR2 is SASEGT. The CDR3 consists of 17 residues. The V gene end was trimmed by 3 bases and the J gene end by 3 bases; junction bases not matched to a gene: 8. The CDR3 protein is CASSEAQTSGFYNEQFF. As DNA, the CDR3 is TGTGCCAGCAGTGAGGCCCAGACTAGCGGGTTCTACAATGAGCAGTTCTTC.

This clone showed up just a few times. The chain has TRBV13 and TRBJ2-5, with D perhaps given as TRBD1 or TRBD2 (5 bases each). The CDR3 covers 16 residues. V shed 4 bases and J shed 1 base, with 16 bases lying between them. CDR1 and CDR2 (germline): PRHDT, FYEKMQ (reference sequence). DNA of the CDR3: TGTGCCAGCAGCTGGGGGTCGAGCGCCCTCCAAGAGACCCAGTACTTC. Protein product: CASSWGSSALQETQYF.

CDR3 DNA sequence: TGTGCCAGCGTGACTTATAGCAATCAGCCCCAGCATTTT. Encoded protein: CASVTYSNQPQHF. J is TRBJ1-5 and V is TRBV6-5; no definite D call. CDR3 size: 13 residues. Trimming cost V 8 bases and J 0 bases, with 8 bases left between them. Per the germline V gene, CDR1 is MNHEY and CDR2 is SVGAGI.

V usage is TRBV19 and J usage is TRBJ1-4; weak D call: TRBD1 (6 bases). The V gene lost 7 bases and the J gene lost 8 bases, with 20 bases spanning the gap. CDR1 and CDR2 from the germline V gene are LNHDA and SQIVND (reference sequence). This CDR3 comprises 15 residues. The CDR3 protein is CASTPGGRANEKLFF. The CDR3 bases are TGTGCCAGTACCCCGGGGGGCAGGGCAAACGAAAAACTGTTTTTT.

This clone was seen only once. This chain joins TRBV9 and TRBJ1-3, with unresolved D. Between the trimmed V and J ends, which lost 0 bases and 0 bases, there was a span of 7 bases. The CDR3 totals 15 residues. The V gene's germline CDR1 is SGDLS and CDR2 YYNGEE. As DNA, the CDR3 is TGTGCCAGCAGCGTAGACGGTTCCTCTGGAAACACCATATATTTT. Residues: CASSVDGSSGNTIYF.

The genes are TRBV7-2 and TRBJ2-4, with D possibly being TRBD1 (6 bases). The CDR3 sequence is 15 residues long. The V gene's germline CDR1 is SGHTA and CDR2 FQGNSA. V was cut by 5 bases and J by 8 bases, with 19 bases left in between. This CDR3 reads CASSLNGTPKDIQYF. CDR3 coding DNA: TGTGCCAGCAGCCTCAACGGGACACCTAAGGACATTCAGTACTTC.

This rearrangement joins TRBV11-2 to TRBJ2-5; 8 bases line up with TRBD1. Looked up from germline, CDR1 is SGHAT and CDR2 is FQNNGV. V lost 5 bases, J lost 4 bases, and 6 bases stayed unmatched. This CDR3 is 14 amino acids long. CDR3 in DNA: TGTGCCAGCAGCGGACAGGGAGTTGGAGAGACCCAGTACTTC. Translated, it gives CASSGQGVGETQYF.